Each of the 17 T cell receptor beta chains below was sequenced from the same sample in a study of graft-versus-host responses after intestinal transplantation. Profiling relied on immunoSEQ multiplex PCR, and the TCRdb table lists in-frame clones only, not all of them. The sample carries over 40,000 clones, about 81% recorded once. These TCRs' antigens remain unknown. Source: unstimulated CD4+ T cells sorted from spleen or lymph node cells, taken before transplant. Receptors originate from a human donor who was the organ donor for an intestinal transplant.

The V call is TRBV7-9, the J call TRBJ1-1; 10 nucleotides align to TRBD1. The germline CDR1 and CDR2 sequences are SEHNR and FQNEAQ (reference sequence). The CDR3 runs to 15 residues. V shed 0 bases, J shed 5 bases, and the junction held 3 bases outside the gene matches. In DNA, the CDR3 is TGTGCCAGCAGCTTAGCGGGACAGGGGAGGACTGAAGCTTTCTTT. It codes for CASSLAGQGRTEAFF. Based on the CDR3 plus reference TRBV7-9 and TRBJ1-1, the full variable domain is DTGVSQNPRHKITKRGQNVTFRCDPISEHNRLYWYRQTLGQGPEFLTYFQNEAQLEKSRLLSDRFSAERPKGSFSTLEIQRTEQGDSAMYLCASSLAGQGRTEAFFGQGTRLTVV.

V usage is TRBV30 and J usage is TRBJ1-2; tentatively, D is TRBD1 (6 bases). V was shortened by 8 bases and J by 2 bases, with 21 bases between the two germline ends. The germline CDR1 and CDR2 sequences are GTSNPN and SVGIG (reference sequence). The CDR3 is made up of 15 amino acids. The CDR3 DNA reads as TGTGCCGCTAAACAGGGTACGTCAAGCAACTATGGCTACACCTTC. Translating it yields CAAKQGTSSNYGYTF.

The V call is TRBV5-1, the J call TRBJ1-5, with D perhaps TRBD1 (5 bases). The germline V gene has CDR1 SGHRS and CDR2 YFSETQ. V was cut by 0 bases and J by 7 bases, with 11 bases left in between. The CDR3 length is 14 residues. CDR3 sequence: CASSLGGEGQPQHF. Here the CDR3 DNA reads TGCGCCAGCAGCTTGGGAGGGGAGGGACAGCCCCAGCATTTT.

Worth noting for this clone: In the same sample, other DNA sequences code for this CDR3. The chain employs TRBV5-3 and TRBJ1-5, with TRBD1 matching over 8 bases. TRBV5-3 is classed as an ORF, of uncertain function. The CDR3 consists of 18 residues. With V trimmed by 5 bases and J by 0 bases, 13 bases remained unmatched. The CDR3 protein is CARSLYQQGVYSNQPQHF. In DNA form, the CDR3 reads TGTGCCAGAAGTTTGTATCAACAGGGGGTTTATAGCAATCAGCCCCAGCATTTT.

The chain has TRBV5-6 and TRBJ1-2, with 9 nucleotides matching TRBD1. The trim removed 3 bases at V and 0 bases at J, leaving 0 bases unmatched. Germline CDR1 SGHDT, CDR2 YYEEEE. The CDR3 loop spans 14 amino acids. The CDR3 loop reads CASSWTGANYGYTF. The CDR3 DNA is TGTGCCAGCAGCTGGACAGGGGCTAACTATGGCTACACCTTC.

The gene calls are TRBV29-1 and TRBJ2-5; the D call may be TRBD1 or TRBD2 (5 bases each). CDR3 length equals 12 residues. V dropped 8 bases and J dropped 4 bases, with 14 bases sitting between them. Germline CDR1 is SQVTM and CDR2 is ANQGSEA. The CDR3 is CSFRGSVETQYF. CDR3 sequence (DNA): TGCAGCTTCCGGGGCTCGGTAGAGACCCAGTACTTC.

The genes are TRBV30 and TRBJ1-3, with unresolved D. The CDR3 is 16 residues long. V lost 1 base and J lost 0, with 13 bases in between. Germline CDR1 GTSNPN, CDR2 SVGIG (reference sequence). The CDR3 loop reads CAWSAAPGISGNTIYF. The DNA for the CDR3 is TGTGCCTGGAGTGCGGCCCCTGGGATCTCTGGAAACACCATATATTTT.

The V and J genes are TRBV11-2 and TRBJ2-5; 12 positions agree with TRBD2. The CDR3 runs 17 residues. Germline CDR1 reads SGHAT; CDR2 reads FQNNGV. The J segment lost 4 bases and the V segment lost 4 bases, leaving 10 bases of the junction unmatched. The CDR3 DNA reads as TGTGCCAGCAGCTCCGTAATCCTAGCGGGGGGGCGAGAGACCCAGTACTTC. Translated: CASSSVILAGGRETQYF.

This chain joins TRBV6-6 and TRBJ1-6, with 8 positions matching TRBD1. Germline loops: CDR1 MNHNY, CDR2 SVGAGI (reference sequence). The length of the CDR3 is 15 residues. With V trimmed by 5 bases and J by 8 bases, 8 bases remained unmatched. For the CDR3, the DNA is TGTGCCAGCAGTCCTCGACAGGGGAGGGATTCACCCCTCCACTTT. This encodes CASSPRQGRDSPLHF.

This clone was detected only once. The chain employs TRBV6-1 and TRBJ2-1; D perhaps matches TRBD2 (7 bases). Per the germline V gene, CDR1 is MNHNS and CDR2 is SASEGT. The CDR3 spans 15 residues. The V and J ends lost 2 bases and 2 bases respectively, with 10 bases between them. As DNA, the CDR3 is TGTGCCAGCAGTGAACTAGGGGGGGCCTACAATGAGCAGTTCTTC. Residues: CASSELGGAYNEQFF.

The rearrangement joins TRBV5-4 to TRBJ1-2, with D perhaps TRBD1 (6 bases). Trimming removed 0 bases from V and 7 bases from J, with 7 bases in between. This CDR3 has 12 residues. Germline V lookup: CDR1 SGHNT, CDR2 YYREEE (reference sequence). CDR3 sequence: CASSLDRVGYTF. CDR3 bases: TGTGCCAGCAGCTTGGACAGGGTTGGCTACACCTTC.

This sequence joins TRBV7-2 and TRBJ2-3; 9 bases line up with TRBD2. J was trimmed by 6 bases and V by 3 bases; bases with no gene match: 7. Germline CDR1 SGHTA, CDR2 FQGNSA. This CDR3 comprises 15 residues. The CDR3 DNA follows: TGTGCCAGCAGCTTGTGGCGGGGGGGCCCGGATACGCAGTATTTT. Translation gives CASSLWRGGPDTQYF.

In nucleotides, the CDR3 is TGCGCCAGCAGTCCTAGGTATGGGACAGTCTACGAGCAGTACTTC. Translating it yields CASSPRYGTVYEQYF. The V and J genes are TRBV10-1 and TRBJ2-7; 7 nucleotides line up with TRBD1. The germline V gene encodes CDR1 WNHNN and CDR2 SYGVQD (reference sequence). The V and J ends lost 5 bases and 3 bases, in that order; junction bases with no gene match: 10. This CDR3 is built from 15 residues.

The V call is TRBV5-8, the J call TRBJ2-7; 10 bases are a match to TRBD2. Trimming took 1 base from V and 5 from J; bases not matched to a gene: 9. The CDR3 has 16 amino acids. CDR1 is SGHTS and CDR2 is YDEGEE in the germline V gene. The chain's CDR3 is CASSLNRAGGPNEQYF. The CDR3 coding sequence is TGTGCCAGCAGCTTGAATAGAGCGGGAGGGCCTAACGAGCAGTACTTC.

This clone was detected once. The chain is built from TRBV30 and TRBJ2-1; TRBD2 matches 9 bases. Germline V gene sequence: CDR1 GTSNPN, CDR2 SVGIG (reference sequence). After removal of 2 bases from V and 4 bases from J, the junction contained 9 bases not matched to a gene. CDR3 length: 16 residues. CDR3 nucleotides: TGTGCCTGGAGTATCTTACTAGCGGGCGTATACAATGAGCAGTTCTTC. It specifies CAWSILLAGVYNEQFF. The whole variable domain, filled in from reference TRBV30 and TRBJ2-1, reads SQTIHQWPATLVQPVGSPLSLECTVEGTSNPNLYWYRQAAGRGLQLLFYSVGIGQISSEVPQNLSASRPQDRQFILSSKKLLLSDSGFYLCAWSILLAGVYNEQFFGPGTRLTVL.

Only one count was recorded for this clone. The gene calls are TRBV7-9 and TRBJ1-4, with a possible D match to TRBD1 (5 bases). The CDR3 sequence is 14 residues long. CDR1 and CDR2 (germline): SEHNR, FQNEAQ (reference sequence). V was trimmed by 5 bases and J by 8 bases, leaving 15 bases between them. Here the CDR3 reads CASSPKGANEKLFF. As DNA, the CDR3 is TGTGCCAGCAGCCCAAAAGGGGCGAACGAAAAACTGTTTTTT. Based on the CDR3 plus reference TRBV7-9 and TRBJ1-4, the full variable domain is DTGVSQNPRHKITKRGQNVTFRCDPISEHNRLYWYRQTLGQGPEFLTYFQNEAQLEKSRLLSDRFSAERPKGSFSTLEIQRTEQGDSAMYLCASSPKGANEKLFFGSGTQLSVL.

V and J are TRBV18 and TRBJ2-7, with TRBD1 matching 7 bases. The CDR3 is made up of 14 amino acids. V gave up 1 base and J gave up 5 bases; unmatched junction bases: 5. Germline CDR1 reads KGHSH; CDR2 reads LQKENI. The CDR3 sequence is CASSPHQGVHEQYF. The CDR3 DNA follows: TGTGCCAGCTCACCACATCAGGGGGTCCACGAGCAGTACTTC.